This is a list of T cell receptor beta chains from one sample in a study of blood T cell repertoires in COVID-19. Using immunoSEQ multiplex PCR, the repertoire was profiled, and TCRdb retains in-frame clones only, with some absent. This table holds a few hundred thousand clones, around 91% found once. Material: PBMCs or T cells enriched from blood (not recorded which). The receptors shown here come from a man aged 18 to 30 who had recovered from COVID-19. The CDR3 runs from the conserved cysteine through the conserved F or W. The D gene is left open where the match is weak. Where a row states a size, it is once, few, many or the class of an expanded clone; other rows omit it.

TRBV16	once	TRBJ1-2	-	TGTGCCAGCAGCCCACAGCCTAACTATGGCTACACCTTC	CASSPQPNYGYTF
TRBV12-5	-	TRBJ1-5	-	TGTGCTAGTCTGCGGGACAATCAGCCCCAGCATTTT	CASLRDNQPQHF
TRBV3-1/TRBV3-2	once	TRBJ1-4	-	TGTGCCAGCAGCCGAAAACAGAACCAAAATGAAAAACTGTTTTTT	CASSRKQNQNEKLFF
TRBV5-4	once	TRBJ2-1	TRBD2	TGTGCCAGCACGCTAGCGGGAGGGATGGAGCAGTTCTTC	CASTLAGGMEQFF
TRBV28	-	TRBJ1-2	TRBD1	TGTGCCAGCAGGCCCGGGACAGGGGTATGGGACTATGGCTACACCTTC	CASRPGTGVWDYGYTF
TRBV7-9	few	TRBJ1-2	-	TGTGGCCAGGGTTCGGCTAACTATGGCTACACCTTC	CGQGSANYGYTF
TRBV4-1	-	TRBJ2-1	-	TGCGCCAGCAGCCAACCAACCGGGGGGCGTAAGAATGAGCAGTTCTTC	CASSQPTGGRKNEQFF
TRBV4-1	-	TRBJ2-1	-	TGCGCCAGCAGCCAAGTTGGGTCCAGGGTGAAGGGCAATGAGCAGTTCTTC	CASSQVGSRVKGNEQFF
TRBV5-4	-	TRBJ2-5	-	TGTGCCAGCAGCTTTGGAGAGCGGATGGCAGTCGAGACCCAGTACTTC	CASSFGERMAVETQYF
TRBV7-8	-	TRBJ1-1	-	TGTGCCAGCAGCCTGAGCCCCTTTTTCCCTGAAGCTTTCTTT	CASSLSPFFPEAFF
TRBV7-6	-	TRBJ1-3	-	TGTGCCAGCAGCCAAAGGGGCGGCGTCTCTGGAAACACCATATATTTT	CASSQRGGVSGNTIYF
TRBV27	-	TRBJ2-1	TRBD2	TGTGCCAGCAGTCATCAACCACCGGGACTAGCGCCTTACAATGAGCAGTTCTTC	CASSHQPPGLAPYNEQFF
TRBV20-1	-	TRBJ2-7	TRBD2	TGCAGTGCTAGTGCAGGGAGGGCCTACGAGCAGTACTTC	CSASAGRAYEQYF
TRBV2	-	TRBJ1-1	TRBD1	TGTGCCAGCAGTGAAGGTAGACAGGGCCAGCGTGCTTTCTTT	CASSEGRQGQRAFF